Below are 13 T cell receptor beta chains sequenced from a single sample in a study of cytomegalovirus exposure and HLA in healthy donors. 60 Vbeta and 13 Jbeta primers were used in PCR. TCRdb's copy holds only in-frame clones and misses some; the assay was immunoSEQ multiplex PCR. The data hold tens of thousands of clones, with under 75% observed a single time. Source material: PBMCs. Receptors were obtained from a man younger than 40 in good health and CMV-seronegative.

This chain's CDR3 is CASNPGYAVGEQFF. Written as DNA, the CDR3 is TGTGCCAGCAACCCTGGTTATGCGGTCGGTGAGCAGTTCTTC. This chain joins TRBV9 and TRBJ2-1; D not resolved. The CDR3 extends over 14 amino acids. V dropped 6 bases and J dropped 9 bases, with 19 bases sitting between them. The V gene's germline CDR1 is SGDLS and CDR2 YYNGEE. The full variable domain, with the rest looked up from reference TRBV9 and TRBJ2-1, is DSGVTQTPKHLITATGQRVTLRCSPRSGDLSVYWYQQSLDQGLQFLIQYYNGEERAKGNILERFSAQQFPDLHSELNLSSLELGDSALYFCASNPGYAVGEQFFGPGTRLTVL.

The rearrangement uses TRBV5-6 and TRBJ1-2; weak D call: TRBD1 (6 bases). Deletions cut 0 bases from V and 10 bases from J, with 13 bases between. CDR3 size: 13 residues. Germline loops: CDR1 SGHDT, CDR2 YYEEEE. In DNA form, the CDR3 reads TGTGCCAGCAGCTTGGCGCCAGGGGCGGACTACACCTTC. It is translated as CASSLAPGADYTF.

This chain joins TRBV2 and TRBJ2-6; 9 bases are shared with TRBD1. Germline values: CDR1 SNHLY, CDR2 FYNNEI. CDR3 size: 19 residues. The V segment lost 6 bases and the J segment 0 bases; nucleotides outside the gene matches: 12. CDR3 sequence reads: CASRPSLRDRASGANVLTF. In DNA form, the CDR3 reads TGTGCCAGCAGGCCCTCACTCCGGGACAGGGCCTCTGGGGCCAACGTCCTGACTTTC.

This clone has just one count. Other DNA sequences in this specimen translate into the identical CDR3. This chain connects TRBV27 to TRBJ2-7; 8 nucleotides agree with TRBD1. The CDR3 is made up of 14 amino acids. Germline values: CDR1 MNHEY, CDR2 SMNVEV (reference sequence). V lost 2 bases to trimming and J lost 4 bases; unmatched junction nucleotides: 4. DNA of the CDR3: TGTGCCAGCAGTTTAGGACAGGGAGCGTACGAGCAGTACTTC. Translating gives CASSLGQGAYEQYF.

The chain carries TRBV4-1 and TRBJ2-7; D perhaps matches TRBD2 (6 bases). This CDR3 has 15 residues. V was clipped by 0 bases and J by 0 bases, with 9 bases between them. Germline V CDR1 and CDR2: MGHRA, YSYEKL. The CDR3 DNA reads TGCGCCAGCAGCCAAGAGCAGGACTACTCCTACGAGCAGTACTTC. It yields the protein CASSQEQDYSYEQYF.

The chain recombines TRBV5-1 with TRBJ2-1, with a possible D match to TRBD2 (7 bases). The CDR3 has 17 residues. The V and J ends lost 0 bases and 8 bases respectively, with 21 bases between them. In germline, CDR1 is SGHRS, CDR2 YFSETQ. The DNA for the CDR3 is TGCGCCAGCAGCTTGGGTGGACTAGGTACCACAGGGCATGAGCAGTTCTTC. It encodes CASSLGGLGTTGHEQFF.

The chain has TRBV7-2 and TRBJ2-1; a possible D gene is TRBD1 (5 bases). There are 19 residues in the CDR3. The V and J ends lost 5 bases and 0 bases respectively, with 23 bases between them. Germline V gives CDR1 SGHTA, CDR2 FQGNSA. The CDR3 loop is CASSLTWPQVHFSYNEQFF. Written as DNA, the CDR3 is TGTGCCAGCAGCCTAACGTGGCCACAGGTACATTTCTCCTACAATGAGCAGTTCTTC.

Details on this clone: Since no conserved phenylalanine or tryptophan closes the CDR3, a read error is the likely cause. This sequence joins TRBV29-1 and TRBJ1-1; TRBD1 matches at 7 bases. The V gene end was trimmed by 7 bases and the J gene end by 4 bases; junction bases not matched to a gene: 3. Germline values: CDR1 SQVTM, CDR2 ANQGSEA. CDR3 length equals 11 residues. The CDR3 nucleotides read TGCAGCGCAGGGGGAGGCACTGAAGCTTTCGTT. Protein: CSAGGGTEAFV.

The chain carries TRBV2 and TRBJ2-1; TRBD2 matches at 8 bases. The germline CDR1 and CDR2 sequences are SNHLY and FYNNEI. This CDR3 contains 15 residues. With V trimmed by 2 bases and J by 8 bases, 8 bases remained unmatched. The CDR3 here is CASSEMTGGRYEQFF. The DNA of the CDR3 is TGTGCCAGCAGTGAAATGACGGGAGGGCGGTATGAGCAGTTCTTC.

Regarding this clone: With a far larger clone one base away, a read error is the likely cause. The chain couples TRBV27 to TRBJ2-1; tentatively, D is TRBD2 (6 bases). CDR3 length equals 15 residues. Germline V gene data show CDR1 as MNHEY and CDR2 as SMNVEV (reference sequence). DNA for the CDR3: TGTTCCAGCAGCGTTCTAGCGCTAGGTTACAATGAGCAGTTCTTC. Amino acids: CSSSVLALGYNEQFF.

The CDR3 nucleotides are TGTGCCAGCAGTGGAGACACCCATCGCACAGATACGCAGTATTTT. Translated: CASSGDTHRTDTQYF. The J gene is TRBJ2-3, the V gene TRBV25-1; the D is unclear. CDR3 length: 15 residues. Trimming removed 4 bases at V and 1 base at J, with 12 bases between. The germline CDR1 and CDR2 sequences are MGHDK and SYGVNS.

The rearrangement links TRBV5-4 to TRBJ2-2, with 9 bases aligning to TRBD2. Germline V gene sequence: CDR1 SGHNT, CDR2 YYREEE (reference sequence). The CDR3 covers 14 residues. The ends lost 5 bases at V and 6 bases at J; junction bases unmatched: 5. Here the CDR3 reads CASRASGTAGELFF. Written as DNA, the CDR3 is TGTGCCAGCAGGGCTAGCGGGACTGCCGGGGAGCTGTTTTTT. The full variable domain, its missing parts supplied by reference TRBV5-4 and TRBJ2-2, is ETGVTQSPTHLIKTRGQQVTLRCSSQSGHNTVSWYQQALGQGPQFIFQYYREEENGRGNFPPRFSGLQFPNYSSELNVNALELDDSALYLCASRASGTAGELFFGEGSRLTVL.

The gene calls are TRBV6-5 and TRBJ1-2, with a weak D call TRBD1 (6 bases). The ends were cut back, 4 bases at V and 3 bases at J, with 12 bases in the middle. The CDR3 has 14 residues. Germline V CDR1 and CDR2: MNHEY, SVGAGI. The CDR3 DNA is TGTGCCAGCAGTTCCGGGGGGGGCGACTATGGCTACACCTTC. The encoded protein is CASSSGGGDYGYTF.